This T cell receptor (beta chain) was captured by sequencing in a study of blood T cell repertoires in COVID-19. Germline assignment: CDR1 KGHSH and CDR2 LQKENI. V shed 2 bases and J shed 0 bases, with 11 bases lying between them. CDR3 size: 17 residues. Per the original methods: Counts of nucleated cells, estimated from reference gene primer amplification, were obtained. The data were produced by immunoSEQ multiplex PCR, yet TCRdb's version contains in-frame clones alone and is incomplete. The V and J calls and clone size come from that table; D and trimming were worked out from the DNA. The table has a few hundred thousand clones, roughly 90% seen once.

The rearrangement uses TRBV18 and TRBJ2-6, with D maybe TRBD2 (5 bases). The sample was peripheral blood. The clonotype was recovered from a woman between 45 and 60 years old with active or convalescent COVID-19. The CDR3 DNA reads as TGTGCCAGCTCACCAAGAGGGTCTATCTCTGGGGCCAACGTCCTGACTTTC. Translation gives CASSPRGSISGANVLTF.